A selection of T cell receptor beta chains follows, all from one sample in a study of spatial heterogeneity in lung cancer. TCRdb independently ran MiXCR on the 5' RACE reads; one entry per CDR3 protein. The sample holds roughly 48,000 distinct CDR3 sequences, approximately 5.7% seen once. The sample was PBMCs, taken at surgery. The receptors shown here come from a male donor with early-stage non-small cell lung cancer. The CDR3 runs from the conserved cysteine through the conserved F or W. The order of the fields is J gene, clone size, D gene, V gene, CDR3 protein, CDR3 DNA. A D gene is named only where the DNA matches it firmly. Rows may omit the clone size; those that give it use once, few, many or a size class.

TRBJ2-7,many,-,TRBV4-2,CASSPSTGAMVHEQYF,TGTGCCAGCAGCCCAAGTACGGGGGCGATGGTCCACGAGCAGTACTTC
TRBJ2-1,many,TRBD2,TRBV11-2,CASSLGLGASGTLSYNEQFF,TGTGCCAGCAGCTTGGGACTCGGGGCTAGCGGGACCCTCTCCTACAATGAGCAGTTCTTC
TRBJ1-2,-,TRBD1,TRBV20-1,CSALLGQGSLNYGYTF,TGCAGTGCTCTGCTGGGACAGGGGAGCCTTAACTATGGCTACACCTTC
TRBJ1-2,-,TRBD1,TRBV19,CASTIDRGYGYTF,TGTGCCAGTACCATAGACAGGGGCTATGGCTACACCTTC
TRBJ2-7,many,-,TRBV20-1,CSAITRAEQYF,TGCAGTGCCATTACACGGGCCGAGCAGTACTTC
TRBJ2-7,many,TRBD2,TRBV6-6,CASSPLSGRAYEQYF,TGTGCCAGCAGCCCCCTAAGTGGGAGGGCCTACGAGCAGTACTTC
TRBJ1-1,few,-,TRBV9,CASSAWDRGLGTEAFF,TGTGCCAGCAGCGCCTGGGACCGGGGGTTGGGCACTGAAGCTTTCTTT
TRBJ2-1,many,TRBD2,TRBV7-8,CASGVRLAGRNEQFF,TGTGCCAGCGGGGTTAGGCTAGCGGGAAGAAATGAGCAGTTCTTC
TRBJ2-5,many,TRBD2,TRBV27,CASSVETSGRETQYF,TGTGCCAGCAGTGTCGAGACTAGCGGGAGAGAGACCCAGTACTTC
TRBJ1-5,-,-,TRBV20-1,CSARGGRGGLNQPQHF,TGCAGTGCTAGAGGGGGCAGGGGAGGCCTCAATCAGCCCCAGCATTTT
TRBJ1-5,-,-,TRBV12-3/TRBV12-4,CASSLFGQPQHF,TGTGCCAGCAGCTTATTTGGGCAGCCCCAGCATTTT
TRBJ1-6,-,-,TRBV4-3,CASSQVQKNSPLHF,TGCGCCAGCAGCCAAGTACAGAAGAATTCACCCCTCCACTTT
TRBJ2-7,-,-,TRBV18,CASSATVNFYEQYF,TGTGCCAGCTCAGCGACAGTTAATTTCTACGAGCAGTACTTC
TRBJ2-2,many,TRBD2,TRBV12-3/TRBV12-4,CASTILAGNTGELFF,TGTGCCAGCACCATACTAGCGGGGAACACCGGGGAGCTGTTTTTT
TRBJ1-6,many,TRBD1,TRBV9,CASSRGQAFNSPLHF,TGTGCCAGCAGCCGAGGACAGGCATTTAATTCACCCCTCCACTTT
TRBJ1-5,many,TRBD1,TRBV18,CASSSETGRQPQHF,TGTGCCAGCTCATCTGAGACAGGGCGTCAGCCCCAGCATTTT
TRBJ2-1,many,-,TRBV7-9,CASSPGNSYNEQFF,TGTGCCAGCAGCCCGGGGAACTCCTACAATGAGCAGTTCTTC
TRBJ2-3,many,-,TRBV20-1,CSATGDTDTQYF,TGCAGTGCTACTGGAGACACAGATACGCAGTATTTT
TRBJ1-6,many,-,TRBV12-3/TRBV12-4,CASSGTTVRPLHF,TGTGCCAGCAGTGGGACGACGGTAAGACCCCTCCACTTT
TRBJ1-4,many,TRBD1,TRBV10-3,CAISDGTGGSTNEKLFF,TGTGCCATCAGTGACGGGACAGGGGGCTCAACTAATGAAAAACTGTTTTTT
TRBJ2-1,many,TRBD2,TRBV5-1,CASSLLAGGNNEQFF,TGCGCCAGCAGCCTACTAGCGGGAGGTAACAATGAGCAGTTCTTC
TRBJ1-2,many,TRBD1,TRBV18,CVSSLGTDYGYTF,TGTGTCAGCTCACTCGGGACAGACTATGGCTACACCTTC
TRBJ2-2,many,-,TRBV6-4,CASSSSGFTGELFF,TGTGCCAGCAGTTCCTCAGGGTTCACCGGGGAGCTGTTTTTT
TRBJ2-4,many,TRBD1,TRBV29-1,CSGGQGGNIQYF,TGCAGCGGAGGACAGGGGGGAAACATTCAGTACTTC
TRBJ2-1,many,-,TRBV20-1,CSAEGYAGEQFF,TGCAGTGCTGAGGGCTATGCTGGGGAGCAGTTCTTC
TRBJ1-6,-,-,TRBV6-6,CASIAGGHLGDSPLHF,TGTGCCAGCATCGCCGGGGGTCATTTGGGGGATTCACCCCTCCACTTT
TRBJ2-7,many,-,TRBV7-2,CASSPIDSLYEQYF,TGTGCCAGCAGCCCCATCGACAGTCTCTACGAGCAGTACTTC
TRBJ2-2,many,-,TRBV12-3/TRBV12-4,CASSRDTGELFF,TGTGCCAGCAGCAGGGACACCGGGGAGCTGTTTTTT
TRBJ2-3,many,TRBD2,TRBV28,CASPPGAGGRRDTQYF,TGTGCCAGCCCCCCAGGAGCGGGAGGGCGGAGAGATACGCAGTATTTT
TRBJ1-1,many,TRBD1,TRBV10-3,CAIRDREDTEAFF,TGTGCCATCAGGGACAGGGAGGACACTGAAGCTTTCTTT
TRBJ2-1,many,-,TRBV19,CASRDTRGYNEQFF,TGTGCCAGTAGGGACACCAGGGGCTACAATGAGCAGTTCTTC
TRBJ2-5,few,TRBD2,TRBV6-6,CASSYLGLAGGETQYF,TGTGCCAGCAGTTACTTGGGACTAGCGGGTGGAGAGACCCAGTACTTC
TRBJ2-1,many,-,TRBV6-2/TRBV6-3,CASSYSKRGADEQFF,TGTGCCAGCAGTTACTCGAAACGAGGGGCGGATGAGCAGTTCTTC
TRBJ2-3,many,-,TRBV5-6,CASSLVSGRTDTQYF,TGTGCCAGCAGCTTGGTTTCGGGGCGCACAGATACGCAGTATTTT
TRBJ2-1,many,-,TRBV10-3,CATSGAGLYNEQFF,TGTGCCACCTCGGGAGCGGGCCTCTACAATGAGCAGTTCTTC
TRBJ2-7,few,TRBD2,TRBV20-1,CSARDPLAGAYEQYF,TGCAGTGCTAGAGATCCGCTAGCGGGAGCCTACGAGCAGTACTTC
TRBJ2-1,many,TRBD1,TRBV20-1,CSASPGTGASYNEQFF,TGCAGTGCTAGTCCCGGGACAGGGGCCTCCTACAATGAGCAGTTCTTC
TRBJ2-5,many,TRBD2,TRBV20-1,CSARDALAGGQETQYF,TGCAGTGCTAGAGATGCACTAGCGGGAGGGCAAGAGACCCAGTACTTC
TRBJ2-7,-,TRBD2,TRBV20-1,CSARDGTTTYEQYF,TGCAGTGCCAGGGACGGGACTACCACATACGAGCAGTACTTC
TRBJ1-2,-,-,TRBV20-1,CSARGTGNNYGYTF,TGCAGTGCTAGAGGGACTGGCAATAACTATGGCTACACCTTC
TRBJ2-7,many,-,TRBV6-5,CASSLSDGPYEQYF,TGTGCCAGCAGTCTCTCTGACGGACCCTACGAGCAGTACTTC
TRBJ2-7,-,TRBD2,TRBV19,CASRPQASQREATYEQYF,TGTGCCAGTAGGCCGCAGGCCAGCCAGCGGGAGGCGACCTACGAGCAGTACTTC
TRBJ2-2,many,TRBD2,TRBV4-2,CASSQAGLAGLTGELFF,TGTGCCAGCAGCCAGGCGGGACTAGCGGGATTAACCGGGGAGCTGTTTTTT
TRBJ2-7,few,TRBD2,TRBV7-2,CASSLTSGGIRSYEQYF,TGTGCCAGCAGCTTAACCTCGGGGGGTATCCGCTCCTACGAGCAGTACTTC
TRBJ2-3,-,-,TRBV20-1,CSVSTVLGGTDTQYF,TGCAGTGTTTCCACAGTCCTTGGGGGCACAGATACGCAGTATTTT
TRBJ1-1,-,-,TRBV29-1,CSVEIRRALTEAFF,TGCAGCGTTGAAATCCGCAGGGCTTTAACTGAAGCTTTCTTT
TRBJ1-5,many,-,TRBV7-6,CASSLGDSNQPQHF,TGTGCCAGCAGCTTAGGGGATAGCAATCAGCCCCAGCATTTT
TRBJ1-1,many,-,TRBV25-1,CASSGQGRNEAFF,TGTGCCAGCAGTGGGCAGGGACGTAATGAAGCTTTCTTT
TRBJ2-3,many,TRBD2,TRBV18,CASSIAGVGTDTQYF,TGTGCCAGCTCAATAGCGGGAGTCGGCACAGATACGCAGTATTTT
TRBJ2-3,many,-,TRBV9,CASSVGPGEADTQYF,TGTGCCAGCAGCGTAGGTCCAGGGGAGGCAGATACGCAGTATTTT